This T cell receptor (beta chain) was identified in a study of neurological immune-mediated disorders. Study-wide results and limits: HTLV-1-associated myelopathy had the most TCR clonal expansion, and multiple sclerosis had the least, less than healthy controls.

This clonotype was observed many times. Its cognate antigen is unknown. MiXCR, applied by TCRdb to the 5' RACE reads, yields one record per CDR3 protein. The data contain roughly 41,000 distinct CDR3 sequences, 1.9% of them singletons. The CDR3 is made up of 18 amino acids. Losses at the gene ends were 6 bases for V and 1 base for J; bases not matched to a gene: 16. CDR1 and CDR2 (germline): DFQATT, SNEGSKA (reference sequence). The rearrangement links TRBV20-1 to TRBJ2-1; the match to TRBD2 covers 9 bases. What was sequenced was PBMCs. The sequence came from a middle-aged woman with multiple sclerosis. The CDR3 DNA sequence: TGCAGTGCCCTTAGAATGCGGGGGGGACCCCCTTCCTACAATGAGCAGTTCTTC. As protein: CSALRMRGGPPSYNEQFF.